Below, 19 T cell receptor beta chains from the same sample are listed, as sequenced in a study of persistence of HIV-infected CD4 T cells. This was the immunoSEQ version 4 assay in survey mode. Produced via immunoSEQ multiplex PCR; TCRdb's table is partial and in-frame only. The sample lists 37,000 or so clones, less than 90% occurring once. Antigen specificity for these receptors is unknown. Lysates of CMV-infected fibroblasts at 10 ug/mL stimulated these cells. CD40L/CD69 double-negative CD45RO-high memory CD4+ T cells were collected. The source material was CD4+ T cells sorted from PBMCs after approximately 19-hour stimulation, sampled from a patient who received antiretroviral therapy. The receptors here all came from an adult man with HIV who was CMV-seropositive.

This rearrangement joins TRBV25-1 to TRBJ2-7; D is undetermined. V was cut by 4 bases and J by 1 base, with 2 bases left in between. In germline, CDR1 is MGHDK, CDR2 SYGVNS. The CDR3 covers 11 residues. This CDR3 reads CASSVSYEQYF. The CDR3 DNA reads as TGTGCCAGCAGTGTATCCTACGAGCAGTACTTC.

The chain has TRBV6-5 and TRBJ2-6; D remains ambiguous. V lost 6 bases and J lost 4, with 13 bases in between. Per the germline V gene, CDR1 is MNHEY and CDR2 is SVGAGI. CDR3 length: 15 residues. The CDR3 nucleotides are TGTGCCAGCAGGCTAGGGAATGGGGGGGCCAACGTCCTGACTTTC. Amino acids: CASRLGNGGANVLTF.

The CDR3 sequence is CASSRGTATGDQPQHF. In DNA, the CDR3 is TGTGCCAGCAGCCGCGGGACAGCGACGGGAGATCAGCCCCAGCATTTT. This rearrangement joins TRBV7-8 to TRBJ1-5; 7 bases are shared with TRBD1. CDR3 length: 16 residues. V shed 5 bases and J 5 bases; nucleotides not matched to a gene: 12. The germline CDR1 and CDR2 sequences are SGHVS and FQNEAQ.

The chain couples TRBV7-9 to TRBJ2-1, with 10 bases aligning to TRBD2. The CDR3 is 14 amino acids. Unmatched junction bases numbered 1, after V lost 5 bases and J lost 3 bases. CDR1 is SEHNR, CDR2 FQNEAQ, per germline (reference sequence). In DNA, the CDR3 is TGTGCCAGCAGCCCTAGCGGGGGCTACAATGAGCAGTTCTTC. Its protein is CASSPSGGYNEQFF.

The V call is TRBV6-2 or TRBV6-3, the J call TRBJ2-7; TRBD1 matches 10 bases. The V and J ends lost 2 bases and 6 bases, in that order; junction bases with no gene match: 4. Germline assignment: CDR1 MNHEY and CDR2 SVGEGT. The CDR3 totals 14 residues. As DNA, the CDR3 is TGTGCCAGCAGTTACCCGGACAGGGGGAGCGAGCAGTACTTC. It translates to CASSYPDRGSEQYF.

The gene calls are TRBV7-2 and TRBJ2-3; 7 positions agree with TRBD2. Germline-derived CDR1 and CDR2 are SGHTA and FQGNSA. This CDR3 is 18 amino acids long. V trimming: 5 bases; J trimming: 0 bases; junction bases outside the gene matches: 14. In DNA, the CDR3 is TGTGCCAGCAGCCTAGTCCTATTAGCGGGCCGTAGCACAGATACGCAGTATTTT. Its protein product is CASSLVLLAGRSTDTQYF.

The chain joins TRBV24-1 to TRBJ2-5; a weak D match, TRBD1 (6 bases). V was shortened by 2 bases and J by 2 bases, with 11 bases between the two germline ends. The CDR3 has 15 residues. Germline loops: CDR1 KGHDR, CDR2 SFDVKD. The CDR3 loop is CATSDYPTGQETQYF. As DNA, the CDR3 is TGTGCCACCAGTGATTACCCGACAGGACAAGAGACCCAGTACTTC.

The rearrangement joins TRBV18 to TRBJ1-5; no clear D. Germline CDR1 reads KGHSH; CDR2 reads LQKENI. V was shortened by 6 bases and J by 4 bases, with 10 bases between the two germline ends. The CDR3 runs to 13 residues. DNA for the CDR3: TGTGCCAGCTCTCTGGACGGGAATCAGCCCCAGCATTTT. Encoded protein: CASSLDGNQPQHF.

In its sample, this clone was seen once. The chain recombines TRBV6-5 with TRBJ1-6; perhaps TRBD1 as D (5 bases). V was cut by 5 bases and J by 7 bases, with 15 bases left in between. Germline assignment: CDR1 MNHEY and CDR2 SVGAGI. CDR3 length: 15 residues. CDR3 nucleotide sequence: TGTGCCAGCAGTCCCCCTTGGGGGAAGAATTCACCCCTCCACTTT. This gives the protein CASSPPWGKNSPLHF.

The J gene is TRBJ1-3, the V gene TRBV27; D call uncertain. The CDR3 length is 14 residues. Trimming removed 5 bases from V and 10 bases from J, with 18 bases in between. In germline, CDR1 is MNHEY, CDR2 SMNVEV (reference sequence). The CDR3 DNA sequence: TGTGCCAGCAGTCTAGAATCCGGGCGTGGGACCATATATTTT. Its protein product is CASSLESGRGTIYF.

The rearrangement joins TRBV10-1 to TRBJ2-3; D unresolved. CDR1 and CDR2 (germline): WNHNN, SYGVQD (reference sequence). Trimming cost V 5 bases and J 0 bases, with 15 bases left between them. CDR3 length: 16 amino acids. The CDR3 DNA is TGCGCCAGCAGTACCGGCGGTCCAGCTAGCACAGATACGCAGTATTTT. This sequence encodes CASSTGGPASTDTQYF.

This chain uses TRBV6-1 with TRBJ1-2; D not certain. Germline loops: CDR1 MNHNS, CDR2 SASEGT. V was shortened by 2 bases and J by 1 base, with 11 bases between the two germline ends. The CDR3 length is 15 residues. The CDR3 reads CASSELISVNYGYTF. CDR3 DNA sequence: TGTGCCAGCAGTGAACTCATCTCGGTTAACTATGGCTACACCTTC.

This clone was observed a single time. This chain connects TRBV15 to TRBJ2-5; no firm D call. This CDR3 comprises 12 residues. Germline V gives CDR1 LNHNV, CDR2 YYDKDF (reference sequence). Trimming left V 5 bases short and J 5 bases short, with 9 bases between. The CDR3 region is CATSLPRETQYF. The CDR3 bases are TGTGCCACCAGCCTACCCAGGGAGACCCAGTACTTC.

The V call is TRBV5-1, the J call TRBJ1-1; D ambiguous. The CDR3 is 15 residues long. V lost 0 bases to trimming and J lost 1 base, with 10 bases between them. The germline CDR1 and CDR2 sequences are SGHRS and YFSETQ. The DNA for the CDR3 is TGCGCCAGCAGCTTGGCCTCTCGGGGGAACACTGAAGCTTTCTTT. Amino acid sequence: CASSLASRGNTEAFF.

The rearrangement links TRBV2 to TRBJ2-3; possibly TRBD1 or TRBD2 for D (6 bases each). The germline CDR1 and CDR2 sequences are SNHLY and FYNNEI. V lost 10 bases, J lost 1 base, and 12 bases lay in between. CDR3 size: 13 residues. The CDR3 DNA reads TGTGCCAAGGGGGGTCTTCGCACAGATACGCAGTATTTT. Translation gives CAKGGLRTDTQYF.

This chain links TRBV7-2 with TRBJ2-3; TRBD2 matches 14 bases. Trimming at V came to 4 bases and at J to 4 bases, leaving 4 bases not matched to a gene. This CDR3 has 16 amino acids. Germline CDR1 is SGHTA and CDR2 is FQGNSA. The CDR3 nucleotides read TGTGCCAGCAGCTCCGGACTAGCGGGGGGAGCAGATACGCAGTATTTT. Translation gives CASSSGLAGGADTQYF. Combining the CDR3 with reference TRBV7-2 and TRBJ2-3 gives the whole variable domain GAGVSQSPSNKVTEKGKDVELRCDPISGHTALYWYRQSLGQGLEFLIYFQGNSAPDKSGLPSDRFSAERTGGSVSTLTIQRTQQEDSAVYLCASSSGLAGGADTQYFGPGTRLTVL.

The CDR3 sequence is CASSSRDSSSYNEQFF. The CDR3 nucleotides read TGTGCCAGCAGTTCCCGGGACTCGAGCTCCTACAATGAGCAGTTCTTC. The gene calls are TRBV6-5 and TRBJ2-1; possibly TRBD2 for D (6 bases). With 4 bases removed from V and 0 bases from J, the gap between germline ends came to 13 bases. From germline, CDR1 is MNHEY and CDR2 SVGAGI. This CDR3 is built from 16 residues.

This chain uses TRBV12-5 with TRBJ1-5; a weak D match, TRBD1 (5 bases). Germline V gene data show CDR1 as LGHNT and CDR2 as FRNRAP. The V and J ends lost 1 base and 2 bases respectively, with 12 bases between them. CDR3 length: 16 residues. CDR3 residues: CASGLAGAHGNQPQHF. DNA for the CDR3: TGTGCTAGTGGTTTGGCCGGGGCCCATGGCAATCAGCCCCAGCATTTT.

Here the CDR3 DNA reads TGCAGTGCTAGTGATCCGGGGAGTTCACTCGCGGCTACCCTCCACTTT. This encodes CSASDPGSSLAATLHF. This chain links TRBV20-1 with TRBJ1-6; D gene ambiguous. The CDR3 extends over 16 amino acids. Germline V gene data show CDR1 as DFQATT and CDR2 as SNEGSKA (reference sequence). Trimming took 3 bases from V and 14 from J, leaving 26 bases between them.